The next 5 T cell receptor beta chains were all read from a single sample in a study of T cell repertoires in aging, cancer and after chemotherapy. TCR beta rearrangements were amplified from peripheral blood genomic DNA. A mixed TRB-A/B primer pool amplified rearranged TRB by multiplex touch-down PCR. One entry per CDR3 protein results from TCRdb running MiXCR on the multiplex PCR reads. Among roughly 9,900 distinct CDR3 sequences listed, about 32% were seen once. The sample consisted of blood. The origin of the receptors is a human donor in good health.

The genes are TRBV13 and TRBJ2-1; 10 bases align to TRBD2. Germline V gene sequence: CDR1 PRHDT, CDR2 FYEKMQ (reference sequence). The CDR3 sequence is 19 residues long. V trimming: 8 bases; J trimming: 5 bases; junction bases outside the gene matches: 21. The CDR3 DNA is TGTGCCAGCGATTCCGGGACTAGCGATCCCCCTCCAGGCGACAATGAGCAGTTCTTC. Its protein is CASDSGTSDPPPGDNEQFF. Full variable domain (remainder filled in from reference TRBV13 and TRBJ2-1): AAGVIQSPRHLIKEKRETATLKCYPIPRHDTVYWYQQGPGQDPQFLISFYEKMQSDKGSIPDRFSAQQFSDYHSELNMSSLELGDSALYFCASDSGTSDPPPGDNEQFFGPGTRLTVL.

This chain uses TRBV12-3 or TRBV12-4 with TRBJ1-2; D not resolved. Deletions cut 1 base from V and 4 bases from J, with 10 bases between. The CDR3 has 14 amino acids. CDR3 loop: CASSLEGRTYGYTF. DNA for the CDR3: TGTGCCAGCAGTTTAGAGGGCAGGACCTATGGCTACACCTTC.

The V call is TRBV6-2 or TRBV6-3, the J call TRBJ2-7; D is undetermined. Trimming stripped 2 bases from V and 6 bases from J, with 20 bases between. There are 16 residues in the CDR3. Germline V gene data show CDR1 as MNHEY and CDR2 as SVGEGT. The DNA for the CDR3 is TGTGCCAGCAGTTACCGCGGCAGTCAAGCTGGTGGCGAGCAGTACTTC. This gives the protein CASSYRGSQAGGEQYF.

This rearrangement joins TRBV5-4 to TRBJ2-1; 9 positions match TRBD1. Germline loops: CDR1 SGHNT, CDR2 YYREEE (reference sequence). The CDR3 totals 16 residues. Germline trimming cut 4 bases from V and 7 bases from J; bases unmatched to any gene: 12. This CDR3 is CASSPDTGTGTNEQFF. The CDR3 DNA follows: TGTGCCAGCAGCCCGGACACCGGGACAGGGACTAATGAGCAGTTCTTC.

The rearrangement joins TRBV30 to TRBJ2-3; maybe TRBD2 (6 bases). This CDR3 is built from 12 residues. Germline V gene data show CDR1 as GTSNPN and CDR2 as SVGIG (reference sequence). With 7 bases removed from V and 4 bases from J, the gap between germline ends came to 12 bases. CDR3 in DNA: TGTGCCTTTCGGAGGGTAGCAGATACGCAGTATTTT. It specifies CAFRRVADTQYF. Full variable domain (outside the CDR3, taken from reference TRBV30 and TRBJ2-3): SQTIHQWPATLVQPVGSPLSLECTVEGTSNPNLYWYRQAAGRGLQLLFYSVGIGQISSEVPQNLSASRPQDRQFILSSKKLLLSDSGFYLCAFRRVADTQYFGPGTRLTVL.